This T cell receptor (beta chain) came from a study of Ad26.COV2.S vaccination and SARS-CoV-2 variants. As to treatment: around 19 received Ad26.COV2.S at low or high dose, single or two shots; 5 received placebo; per-sample allocation not given. Sampling took place 63 days after the first vaccine or placebo injection. Produced via immunoSEQ multiplex PCR; TCRdb's table is partial and in-frame only. The table includes 500,000 or so clones, about 83% detected once. The germline CDR1 and CDR2 sequences are MDHEN and SYDVKM. Trimming took 4 bases from V and 0 from J; bases not matched to a gene: 2. This CDR3 is built from 15 residues.

The sample in question was peripheral blood, obtained in a trial of Ad26.COV2.S vaccine versus placebo. The clonotype comes from a person between 18 and 65 years old who received the Ad26.COV2.S COVID-19 vaccine or a placebo. This chain connects TRBV28 to TRBJ1-5; 8 bases line up with TRBD1. Here the CDR3 DNA reads TGTGCCAGCAGTTATGGGACAGGTAGCAATCAGCCCCAGCATTTT. Amino acid sequence: CASSYGTGSNQPQHF.